This entry concerns a single TCR beta chain. Its antigen is not known. CDR1 and CDR2 (germline): LGHDT, YNNKEL (reference sequence). This CDR3 has 18 residues. Trimming removed 1 base from V and 5 bases from J; junction bases left unmatched: 11. This entry comes from a study of blood T cells in healthy people across ages. Study findings and constraints: Fewer expanded clones and more diversity marked long-lived versus aged donors.

Primers used in a second PCR of roughly 6 to 12 cycles were a sample-barcoded 5' primer and a J-beta primer mix. TCRdb itself ran the 5' RACE reads through MiXCR, one entry per CDR3 protein. The sample records nearly 1 million distinct CDR3 sequences, 51% being singletons. The chain links TRBV3-1 to TRBJ2-5, with 12 nucleotides matching TRBD2. Source material: blood. This receptor was identified in a woman aged 60-75 years in good health. The CDR3 nucleotides read TGTGCCAGCAGCCAAGTGAGACGGACTAGCGGGATCGTCGAGACCCAGTACTTC. Its protein is CASSQVRRTSGIVETQYF.